This TCR beta chain comes out of a study of cytomegalovirus exposure and HLA in healthy donors. CDR1 is SQVTM and CDR2 is ANQGSEA in the germline V gene. Trimming pared 7 bases from V and 2 bases from J, leaving 17 bases between. CDR3 length: 14 residues. Both 60 Vbeta primers and 13 Jbeta primers went into the PCR. The protocol was immunoSEQ multiplex PCR, while the TCRdb copy is restricted to in-frame clones and leaves out a portion. The sample records about 130,000 clones, 77% being singletons. This TCR derives from a man aged 25 to 40 in good health and CMV-seronegative. This sequence joins TRBV29-1 and TRBJ2-5; TRBD2 might be the D (7 bases). Sequenced input: PBMCs. This chain's CDR3 is CSGGGGGAQETQYF. CDR3 bases: TGCAGCGGGGGAGGGGGGGGAGCACAAGAGACCCAGTACTTC.